Listed below are T cell receptor beta chains from one sample, sequenced in a study of regulatory T cells in long-lasting Graves disease. TCRdb analysed the multiplex PCR reads with MiXCR anew, one entry per CDR3 protein. The repertoire includes under 300,000 distinct CDR3 sequences, 20% to 25% of them detected once, and roughly 14% sits in the top ten. Sequencing was performed on peripheral blood mononuclear cells (PBMCs), taken at new diagnosis, from a patient treated with antithyroid drugs. The receptors come from a female donor with Graves disease. Both conserved end residues are part of each CDR3. D genes are given only for firm matches. Only part of the rows carry a size: once, few, many, or a class if the clone is expanded.

j_call | v_call | cdr3_length | d_call | clone_size | cdr3_nt | cdr3_aa
TRBJ1-4 | TRBV6-2/TRBV6-3 | 19 | . | . | TGTGCCAGCAGTTACTACGGAACAGGGAGGTCGGTTGCTAATGAAAAACTGTTTTTT | CASSYYGTGRSVANEKLFF
TRBJ2-3 | TRBV6-4 | 15 | TRBD2 | . | TGTGCCAGCAGTGACCAGCGGGGGAGCACAGATACGCAGTATTTT | CASSDQRGSTDTQYF
TRBJ2-3 | TRBV7-2 | 13 | . | many | TGTGCCAGCACTCAGGGGTCACCCGATACGCAGTATTTT | CASTQGSPDTQYF
TRBJ2-1 | TRBV5-1 | 14 | . | many | TGCGCCAGCAGCCCGTTTGGCGGGACTTCTGAGCAGTTCTTC | CASSPFGGTSEQFF
TRBJ2-1 | TRBV11-1 | 16 | TRBD2 | few | TGTGCCAGCAGCTCTCCGGGACTAGCGGGGAACAATGAGCAGTTCTTC | CASSSPGLAGNNEQFF
TRBJ2-2 | TRBV4-3 | 15 | . | . | TGCGCCAGCAGCCAAGATCTTAATCGGCCCGGGGAGCTGTTTTTT | CASSQDLNRPGELFF
TRBJ2-1 | TRBV7-9 | 15 | TRBD1 | medium-sized | TGTGCCAGCAGCCCCCGGGACAGGGGGATGAATGAGCAGTTCTTC | CASSPRDRGMNEQFF
TRBJ2-5 | TRBV20-1 | 11 | . | many | TGCAGTGCCCGAAGGCTGGAGACCCAGTACTTC | CSARRLETQYF
TRBJ1-1 | TRBV11-1 | 13 | . | many | TGTGCCAGCAGCTTCCAGGAGGGCACTGAAGCTTTCTTT | CASSFQEGTEAFF
TRBJ2-7 | TRBV5-1 | 12 | . | many | TGCGCCAGCAGCCCGGATGAATACGAGCAGTACTTC | CASSPDEYEQYF
TRBJ2-7 | TRBV7-9 | 14 | . | many | TGTGCCAGCAGCACTAGCCCCGCCAGGGACGAGCAGTACTTC | CASSTSPARDEQYF
TRBJ1-6 | TRBV6-2/TRBV6-3 | 17 | . | . | TGTGCCAGCAGTTATATGGGGATGGGCTCCTATAATTCACCCCTCCACTTT | CASSYMGMGSYNSPLHF
TRBJ1-1 | TRBV18 | 14 | . | many | TGTGCCAGCTCACCAAGCAGGGGGAACACTGAAGCTTTCTTT | CASSPSRGNTEAFF
TRBJ1-2 | TRBV28 | 17 | . | . | TGTGCCAGCAGGGAGGGGGGCTCTAATATCTTGGGCTATGGCTACACCTTC | CASREGGSNILGYGYTF
TRBJ1-6 | TRBV5-1 | 14 | . | many | TGCGCCAGCGCCTCACAGTTGGGAAATTCACCCCTCCACTTT | CASASQLGNSPLHF
TRBJ2-1 | TRBV15 | 16 | TRBD2 | . | TGTGCCACCAGCAGAGTCAAAGCGGGGGGCCGCAATGAGCAGTTCTTC | CATSRVKAGGRNEQFF
TRBJ2-5 | TRBV18 | 14 | . | many | TGTGCCAGCTCACCCGGGGCACAGCGGGAGACCCAGTACTTC | CASSPGAQRETQYF
TRBJ1-4 | TRBV10-1 | 13 | . | . | TGCGCCAGCAGTGAAAGGACGGATGAAAAACTGTTTTTT | CASSERTDEKLFF
TRBJ2-7 | TRBV12-3/TRBV12-4 | 17 | . | many | TGTGCCAGCAGTTTAACCGCCTACAGCGCTGTCTCCTACGAGCAGTACTTC | CASSLTAYSAVSYEQYF
TRBJ2-3 | TRBV5-1 | 15 | TRBD1 | many | TGTGCCAGCAGCGACGGACAGGGGGCTGGAGATACGCAGTATTTT | CASSDGQGAGDTQYF
TRBJ2-2 | TRBV19 | 17 | . | many | TGTGCCAGTACCAGAAACTTTGGACAGCGTAACACCGGGGAGCTGTTTTTT | CASTRNFGQRNTGELFF
TRBJ1-2 | TRBV27 | 13 | . | many | TGTGCCAGCAGTCTTCAGGTGGTCTATGGCTACACCTTC | CASSLQVVYGYTF
TRBJ2-2 | TRBV30 | 15 | . | many | TGTGCCTGGAGTGTACGGGGGCTACGGACCGGGGAGCTGTTTTTT | CAWSVRGLRTGELFF
TRBJ1-1 | TRBV19 | 14 | TRBD1 | . | TGTGCCAGTAGTTCAAACAGGGGGGAAACTGAAGCTTTCTTT | CASSSNRGETEAFF
TRBJ2-5 | TRBV20-1 | 13 | . | many | TGCAGTGCTAGAGAGGGGGGGCTGCAGACCCAGTACTTC | CSAREGGLQTQYF
TRBJ2-1 | TRBV7-9 | 15 | . | many | TGTGCCAGCAGCTTAAGGGGTATTGGGGACAATGAGCAGTTCTTC | CASSLRGIGDNEQFF
TRBJ2-2 | TRBV5-1 | 15 | . | many | TGCGCCAGCAGCTCCGGGACGCTCAAGGACAGTAAGCTGTTTTTT | CASSSGTLKDSKLFF
TRBJ2-5 | TRBV7-2 | 12 | . | many | TGTGCCAGCAGCTTAATCGGCGAGACCCAGTACTTC | CASSLIGETQYF
TRBJ2-1 | TRBV5-1 | 15 | . | . | TGCGCCAGCAGCTTGATAGGGGGGGCCTACAATGAGCAGTTCTTC | CASSLIGGAYNEQFF
TRBJ1-1 | TRBV19 | 13 | . | many | TGTGCCAGTAGCAGGAAAGGGTACACTGAAGCTTTCTTT | CASSRKGYTEAFF